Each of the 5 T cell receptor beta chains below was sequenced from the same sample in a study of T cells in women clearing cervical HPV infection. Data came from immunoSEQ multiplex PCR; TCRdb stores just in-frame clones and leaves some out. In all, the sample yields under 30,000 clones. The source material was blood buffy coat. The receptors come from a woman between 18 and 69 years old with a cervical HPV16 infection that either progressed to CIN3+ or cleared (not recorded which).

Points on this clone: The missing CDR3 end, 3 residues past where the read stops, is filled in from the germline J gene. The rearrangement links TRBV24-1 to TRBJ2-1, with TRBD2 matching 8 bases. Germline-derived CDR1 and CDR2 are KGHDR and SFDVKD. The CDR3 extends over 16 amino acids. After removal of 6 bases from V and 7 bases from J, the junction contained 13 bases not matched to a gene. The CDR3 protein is CATSSPPGTRGNEQFF. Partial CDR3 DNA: TGTGCCACCAGTAGTCCTCCCGGGACTAGAGGAAATGAG.

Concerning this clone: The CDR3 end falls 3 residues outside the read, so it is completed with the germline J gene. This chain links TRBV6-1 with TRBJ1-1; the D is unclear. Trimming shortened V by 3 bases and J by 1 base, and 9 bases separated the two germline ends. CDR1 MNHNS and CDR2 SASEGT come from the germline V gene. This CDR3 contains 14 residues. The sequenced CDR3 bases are TGTGCCAGCAGTGATCAGCGCGGGAACACTGAA. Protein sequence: CASSDQRGNTE. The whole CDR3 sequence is CASSDQRGNTEAFF.

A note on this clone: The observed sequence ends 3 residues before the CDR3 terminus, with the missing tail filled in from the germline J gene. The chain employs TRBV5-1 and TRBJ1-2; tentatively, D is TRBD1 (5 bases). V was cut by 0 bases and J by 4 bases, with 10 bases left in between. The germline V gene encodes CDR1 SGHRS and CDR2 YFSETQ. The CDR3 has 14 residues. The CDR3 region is CASSLDAGGYGYTF. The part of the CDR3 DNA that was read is TGCGCCAGCAGCTTGGACGCCGGGGGCTATGGC.

The CDR3 spells CASSLYRGTASSYNEQFF. Partial CDR3 DNA: TGTGCCAGCAGCCTTTACAGAGGGACAGCGAGCTCCTACAATGAG. This chain links TRBV7-3 with TRBJ2-1, with TRBD1 matching over 7 bases. The read halts 3 residues ahead of the CDR3 end, with the missing end drawn from the germline J gene. The germline V gene encodes CDR1 SGHTA and CDR2 FQGTGA. This CDR3 is 18 amino acids long. V was pared by 5 bases and J by 0 bases, with 13 bases of the junction left unmatched.

The sequenced part of the CDR3 DNA is TGTGCCAGCAGTGGTAACTCCTACGAC. This codes for CASSGNSYD. The entire CDR3 reads CASSGNSYDYTF. V gene TRBV2 combines with J gene TRBJ1-2; no firm D call. The read ends 3 residues early relative to the CDR3; the germline J gene fills the gap. CDR1 and CDR2 (germline): SNHLY, FYNNEI. The length of the CDR3 is 12 residues.